Listed below are T cell receptor beta chains from one sample, sequenced in a study of post-analysis software for immune sequencing data. MiXCR, run by TCRdb on the PCR reads, gives a single entry per CDR3 protein. The data contain around 770,000 distinct CDR3 sequences, 46% of them singletons. The sequenced sample consisted of blood. These receptor sequences come from a girl under 18 with multiple sclerosis. Each CDR3 is given with its conserved first and last residue. The D gene is left open where the match is weak. A row's size may be missing; if present it is once, few, many or a size class.

j_call clone_size v_call d_call cdr3_nt cdr3_aa
TRBJ1-2 NA TRBV15 NA TGTGCCACCAGCAGAGATTTGACAGGCGGTTATGGCTACACCTTC CATSRDLTGGYGYTF
TRBJ2-3 NA TRBV9 TRBD2 TGTGCCAGCAGCCCAAAGAAGTCGGCGGGAGGGCCAACAGATACGCAGTATTTT CASSPKKSAGGPTDTQYF
TRBJ2-5 few TRBV6-2/TRBV6-3 NA TGTGCCAGCAGTTATTCAGGGGACCTCGTCGAGACCCAGTACTTC CASSYSGDLVETQYF
TRBJ2-3 many TRBV6-2/TRBV6-3 NA TGTGCCAGCAGCGACAGCCACCATACGCAGTATTTT CASSDSHHTQYF
TRBJ2-1 NA TRBV27 NA TGTGCCAGCAGTTCGGCGCCGTCCTACAATGAGCAGTTCTTC CASSSAPSYNEQFF
TRBJ2-3 NA TRBV12-3/TRBV12-4 TRBD2 TGTGCCAGCAGTTTAATCGGTCTAGCGGGACCAGATACGCAGTATTTT CASSLIGLAGPDTQYF
TRBJ2-1 NA TRBV11-2 NA TGTGCCAGCAGCTTAGATCTGCGGACAGCTGACAATGAGCAGTTCTTC CASSLDLRTADNEQFF
TRBJ1-1 NA TRBV27 NA TGTGCCAGCAGACGCTCGGACACTGAAGCTTTCTTT CASRRSDTEAFF
TRBJ2-1 NA TRBV20-1 NA TGCAGTGCTAGGAGGCCGTCAGGGAGGTGGAATGAGCAGTTCTTC CSARRPSGRWNEQFF
TRBJ2-7 NA TRBV12-3/TRBV12-4 NA TGTGCCAGCAGTTTTCGAGGTACCGAGCAGTACTTC CASSFRGTEQYF
TRBJ2-5 NA TRBV5-6 TRBD2 TGTGCCAGCAGCCCCGGGACTAGACAAGAGACCCAGTACTTC CASSPGTRQETQYF
TRBJ2-3 NA TRBV29-1 TRBD2 TGCAGCGTTTTTTATCAGCGGGAGGAGATTAGCACAGATACGCAGTATTTT CSVFYQREEISTDTQYF
TRBJ2-7 NA TRBV12-3/TRBV12-4 NA TGTGCCAGCAGTTACGAGTACGGATCCTACGAGCAGTACTTC CASSYEYGSYEQYF
TRBJ2-1 NA TRBV20-1 NA TGCAGTGCTTCCCCGCGTGAGCAGTTCTTC CSASPREQFF
TRBJ1-1 NA TRBV6-6 TRBD1 TGTGCCAGCAGTCTTTGGACAGGGGAAAGGACTGAGGCTTTCTTT CASSLWTGERTEAFF
TRBJ2-3 NA TRBV7-8 NA TGTGCCAGCAGCTTAGGGGGGTTCGGGCAGCTCACAGATACGCAGTATTTT CASSLGGFGQLTDTQYF
TRBJ2-7 many TRBV29-1 TRBD1 TGCAGCGTAGGGGACAGTTACGAGCAGTACTTC CSVGDSYEQYF
TRBJ2-1 NA TRBV7-2 TRBD2 TGTGCCAGCAGCTTTTCGGGACTAGCGGGATTCTATGAGCAGTTCTTC CASSFSGLAGFYEQFF
TRBJ2-7 NA TRBV24-1 TRBD2 TGTGCCACCAGTGACACGCGGGAGGGCTCCTACGAGCAGTACTTC CATSDTREGSYEQYF
TRBJ1-2 NA TRBV7-3 NA TGTGCCAGCAGCTCCCCCAGACTGAGTAACTATGGCTACACCTTC CASSSPRLSNYGYTF
TRBJ2-1 NA TRBV7-2 TRBD2 TGTGCCAGCAGCTACGGGCTAGCGGGAGGGGGTATGCCCAATGAGCAGTTCTTC CASSYGLAGGGMPNEQFF
TRBJ1-5 NA TRBV3-1 NA TGTGCCAGCAGCCAAGGCTCTGGGAGTCGTAATCAGCCCCAGCATTTT CASSQGSGSRNQPQHF
TRBJ1-2 NA TRBV6-1 NA TGTGCCAGCAGTGAAAGGCGGGACTCCTATGGCTACACCTTC CASSERRDSYGYTF
TRBJ1-1 NA TRBV20-1 TRBD1 TGCAGTGCCCCAGGACAGGGGGCCCGGATGAACACTGAAGCTTTCTTT CSAPGQGARMNTEAFF
TRBJ2-5 NA TRBV20-1 NA TGCAGTGCTAGCGTAGTGATCCAAGAGACCCAGTACTTC CSASVVIQETQYF
TRBJ2-7 NA TRBV24-1 NA TGTGCCACCAGTGATCCTGGGCATTACGAGCAGTACTTC CATSDPGHYEQYF
TRBJ2-1 NA TRBV5-5 NA TGTGCCAGCAGCTCGGTGGGGGAGAATGAGCAGTTCTTC CASSSVGENEQFF
TRBJ2-1 NA TRBV20-1 NA TGCAGTGCTAGGGACCCGGCGAGCAGCTCCTACAATGAGCAGTTCTTC CSARDPASSSYNEQFF
TRBJ2-7 NA TRBV20-1 NA TGTAGTGCCCCCATCTGGTATAACGACGAGCAGTACTTC CSAPIWYNDEQYF
TRBJ2-6 NA TRBV28 TRBD2 TGTGCCAGCAGTTTTCGGGGGGAATCTGGGGCCAACGTCCTGACTTTC CASSFRGESGANVLTF
TRBJ1-1 NA TRBV6-5 NA TGTGCCAGCAGTTACAGCCAGATGAACACTGAAGCTTTCTTT CASSYSQMNTEAFF
TRBJ2-7 once TRBV6-4 NA TGTGCCAGCACCGACCGGGGGACAGTTTCCTCCTACGAGCAGTACTTC CASTDRGTVSSYEQYF
TRBJ2-5 NA TRBV23-1 TRBD2 TGCGCCAGCAGACGCTCCGACCACGGGCGGGGAGGGGAGACCCAGTACTTC CASRRSDHGRGGETQYF
TRBJ2-7 NA TRBV5-1 NA TGCGCCAGCAGCTCGGCAGGGGTCGAGCAGTACTTC CASSSAGVEQYF
TRBJ2-5 NA TRBV4-2 NA TGTGCCAGCAGCCAGGACGGGACACCGTACCAAGAGACCCAGTACTTC CASSQDGTPYQETQYF
TRBJ2-7 NA TRBV10-3 NA TGTGCCATCAGTGCTGAGATCTCCTACGAGCAGTACTTC CAISAEISYEQYF
TRBJ2-7 NA TRBV27 NA TGTGCCAGCAGTACGGGTTGGGAGCAGTACTTC CASSTGWEQYF
TRBJ2-1 NA TRBV20-1 TRBD2 TGCAGTGCTAGACTAGCGGGAGATTCTAATGAGCAGTTCTTC CSARLAGDSNEQFF
TRBJ2-1 NA TRBV9 TRBD2 TGTGCCAGCAGCCCCTGGACTAGAGTGAACAATGAGCAGTTCTTC CASSPWTRVNNEQFF
TRBJ1-1 NA TRBV7-9 TRBD1 TGTGCCAGCAGCTTAGTACAGGGGGCGACTGAAGCTTTCTTT CASSLVQGATEAFF